This TCR beta chain was profiled in a study of CD8+ T cells in alopecia areata. Study details: Administration of oral tofacitinib to treated patients was at 5 to 10 mg twice daily. Treatment with tofacitinib (6 to 18 months) was followed by 6 months off drug.

Study observations and caveats: Normal skin contains resident alphabeta T cells, and these are also sequenced in scalp samples. Lesional tissue from the scalp (especially in alopecia totalis/universalis) showed higher clonality than normal scalp.

The CDR3 is 13 amino acids. The V gene lost 1 base and the J gene lost 2 bases, with 5 bases spanning the gap. The germline CDR1 and CDR2 sequences are SGDLS and YYNGEE. RNA was isolated and reverse transcribed to cDNA, the sequencing template. The repertoire was sequenced with immunoSEQ multiplex PCR; TCRdb's copy has only in-frame clones and lacks some. The sample gives over 6,000 clones, around two thirds of which show up once; about an eighth is in the top ten. On this clone: The antigen is undetermined.

Peripheral blood and lesional scalp punch biopsies came from alopecia areata patients. The specimen was skin, collected at week 0. The clonotype comes from a human donor with alopecia areata. This chain joins TRBV9 and TRBJ2-3, with D uncertain. DNA for the CDR3: TGTGCCAGCAGCGTACTAACCACAGATACGCAGTATTTT. Its protein is CASSVLTTDTQYF.